These 11 T cell receptor beta chains were all obtained from the same sample, sequenced in a study of T-cell memory formation after mild COVID-19. A single record per CDR3 protein comes from TCRdb applying MiXCR to the 5' RACE reads. Of almost 550,000 distinct CDR3 sequences listed, over 20% are singletons. Specimen: PBMCs or a T cell subset sorted from them (not recorded which). The source of these receptors is an adult woman who had mild COVID-19 (a few samples of this study predate the infection). Cell type and time point are not known.

The chain has TRBV24-1 and TRBJ2-1; 10 bases are a match to TRBD2. V was pared by 5 bases and J by 6 bases, with 9 bases of the junction left unmatched. CDR1 KGHDR and CDR2 SFDVKD come from the germline V gene. The CDR3 extends over 16 amino acids. This chain's CDR3 is CATSVRGASGSNEQFF. The CDR3 DNA sequence: TGTGCCACCAGTGTACGGGGGGCTAGCGGGAGCAATGAGCAGTTCTTC.

The CDR3 sequence: CASSLRGTPNEKLFF. CDR3 nucleotide sequence: TGCGCCAGCAGCTTGAGGGGCACACCTAATGAAAAACTGTTTTTT. V and J are TRBV5-1 and TRBJ1-4, with D maybe TRBD1 (5 bases). V was trimmed by 1 base and J by 3 bases, leaving 10 bases between them. This CDR3 is built from 15 residues. Germline V gene lookup returns CDR1 SGHRS and CDR2 YFSETQ.

The chain uses TRBV14 and TRBJ2-7; no clear D gene. Germline CDR1 and CDR2: SGHDN and FVKESK. With 4 bases removed from V and 3 bases from J, the gap between germline ends came to 13 bases. This CDR3 is built from 14 residues. CDR3 DNA sequence: TGTGCCAGCAGCCGAGCGTCCCCAGGCTACGAGCAGTACTTC. Its protein is CASSRASPGYEQYF.

This chain links TRBV5-1 with TRBJ1-3, with 8 bases matching TRBD1. Germline assignment: CDR1 SGHRS and CDR2 YFSETQ. V trimming: 4 bases; J trimming: 7 bases; junction bases outside the gene matches: 7. This CDR3 spans 14 amino acids. Written as DNA, the CDR3 is TGCGCCAGCAGCGGCGGGACAGGCGGGAACACCATATATTTT. Its protein is CASSGGTGGNTIYF.

This clonotype was found a few times. The chain has TRBV6-5 and TRBJ1-2; 8 bases are a match to TRBD1. The ends lost 5 bases at V and 2 bases at J; junction bases unmatched: 7. From germline, CDR1 is MNHEY and CDR2 SVGAGI. The CDR3 sequence is 15 residues long. The chain's CDR3 is CASSTGQGLNYGYTF. CDR3 DNA sequence: TGTGCCAGCAGTACCGGACAGGGACTCAACTATGGCTACACCTTC.

CDR3 DNA: TGCAGCGTTTTCGGGTCGATGAACACTGAAGCTTTCTTT. This translates into CSVFGSMNTEAFF. The chain recombines TRBV29-1 with TRBJ1-1; D unresolved. This CDR3 is built from 13 residues. Trimming left V 5 bases short and J 0 bases short, with 10 bases between. In germline, CDR1 is SQVTM, CDR2 ANQGSEA.

This clonotype was observed a few times. This rearrangement joins TRBV6-6 to TRBJ2-7; maybe TRBD1 (6 bases). Deletions cut 2 bases from V and 3 bases from J, with 17 bases between. Per germline, CDR1 MNHNY and CDR2 SVGAGI (reference sequence). The CDR3 runs 16 residues. The CDR3 region is CASSYKGATGFYEQYF. The CDR3 DNA reads TGTGCCAGCAGTTACAAGGGCGCGACAGGATTCTACGAGCAGTACTTC.

This clonotype was found a few times. V usage is TRBV24-1 and J usage is TRBJ2-1, with 15 bases lining up with TRBD2. CDR1 is KGHDR and CDR2 is SFDVKD in the germline V gene. The CDR3 totals 24 residues. With 3 bases clipped from V and 3 bases from J, the junction kept 23 bases outside the gene matches. In nucleotides, the CDR3 is TGTGCCACCAGTGATGTCCAACACTCCACCCCGGGACTAGCGGGAGGAACGTTCTACAATGAGCAGTTCTTC. Residues: CATSDVQHSTPGLAGGTFYNEQFF.

The chain is built from TRBV6-5 and TRBJ2-3; TRBD2 matches 10 bases. With 0 bases clipped from V and 1 base from J, the junction kept 7 bases outside the gene matches. CDR3 length: 18 residues. Germline-derived CDR1 and CDR2 are MNHEY and SVGAGI. The CDR3 reads CASSYSEYLAGGTDTQYF. For the CDR3, the DNA is TGTGCCAGCAGTTACTCGGAGTATCTAGCGGGGGGCACAGATACGCAGTATTTT.

The gene calls are TRBV5-1 and TRBJ2-3; weak D call: TRBD1 (6 bases). The germline CDR1 and CDR2 sequences are SGHRS and YFSETQ. This CDR3 is 16 amino acids long. V lost 0 bases and J lost 6, with 17 bases in between. The CDR3 sequence is CASSLDWAGAGDTQYF. CDR3 nucleotide sequence: TGCGCCAGCAGCTTGGATTGGGCAGGGGCCGGGGATACGCAGTATTTT.

This clonotype appeared a few times. The rearrangement links TRBV5-1 to TRBJ1-3; possible D gene TRBD1, 6 bases. The CDR3 length is 16 residues. Germline V gene sequence: CDR1 SGHRS, CDR2 YFSETQ. Trimming left V 3 bases short and J 0 bases short, with 13 bases between. CDR3 in amino acids: CASSWGTGTSGNTIYF. The DNA for the CDR3 is TGCGCCAGCAGCTGGGGAACAGGGACCTCTGGAAACACCATATATTTT.